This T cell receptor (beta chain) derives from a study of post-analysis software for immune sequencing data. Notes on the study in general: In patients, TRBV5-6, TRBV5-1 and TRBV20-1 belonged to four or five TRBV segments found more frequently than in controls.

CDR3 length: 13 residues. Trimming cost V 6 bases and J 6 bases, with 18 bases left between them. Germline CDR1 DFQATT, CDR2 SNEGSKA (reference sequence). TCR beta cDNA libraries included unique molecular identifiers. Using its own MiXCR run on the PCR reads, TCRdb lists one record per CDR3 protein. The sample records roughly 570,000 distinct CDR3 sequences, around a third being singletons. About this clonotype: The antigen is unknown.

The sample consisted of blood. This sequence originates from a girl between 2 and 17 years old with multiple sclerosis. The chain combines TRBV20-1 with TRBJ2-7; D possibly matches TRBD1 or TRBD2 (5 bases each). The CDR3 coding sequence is TGCAGTGCGGAGGCTCGAGGGGTCGCCGAGCAGTACTTC. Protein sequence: CSAEARGVAEQYF.